Below are 22 T cell receptor beta chains sequenced from a single sample in a study of cytomegalovirus exposure and HLA in healthy donors. Measured with immunoSEQ multiplex PCR; TCRdb has only the in-frame clones, and not every one. The profile shows 250,000 to 400,000 clones, over 75% of them singletons. Sequenced: PBMCs. The receptors stem from a man aged 30 to 45 in good health and CMV-seronegative.

The chain uses TRBV19 and TRBJ2-7; maybe TRBD1 (5 bases). V was clipped by 3 bases and J by 2 bases, with 11 bases between them. The CDR3 covers 14 residues. Germline V gene lookup returns CDR1 LNHDA and CDR2 SQIVND (reference sequence). The CDR3 protein is CASSMSPGTYEQYF. The CDR3, as DNA: TGTGCCAGTAGTATGTCTCCAGGGACCTACGAGCAGTACTTC. Using reference TRBV19 and TRBJ2-7 for the parts outside the CDR3, the full variable domain is DGGITQSPKYLFRKEGQNVTLSCEQNLNHDAMYWYRQDPGQGLRLIYYSQIVNDFQKGDIAEGYSVSREKKESFPLTVTSAQKNPTAFYLCASSMSPGTYEQYFGPGTRLTVT.

The chain joins TRBV7-9 to TRBJ2-3, with 13 bases fitting TRBD2. J was trimmed by 6 bases and V by 4 bases; bases with no gene match: 4. This CDR3 contains 15 residues. Germline V gene data show CDR1 as SEHNR and CDR2 as FQNEAQ (reference sequence). CDR3 DNA sequence: TGTGCCAGCAGCTCGGGACTAGCGGGGTCCGATACGCAGTATTTT. This codes for CASSSGLAGSDTQYF.

The rearrangement links TRBV4-3 to TRBJ2-5, with 11 positions matching TRBD2. Trimming cost V 5 bases and J 4 bases; bases outside gene matches: 3. CDR3 size: 14 residues. Looked up from germline, CDR1 is LGHNA and CDR2 is YSLEER. The CDR3: CASSTGLAGETQYF. CDR3 coding DNA: TGCGCCAGCAGCACTGGACTAGCGGGAGAGACCCAGTACTTC.

This clone was seen only once. The rearrangement uses TRBV6-5 and TRBJ2-7; 8 bases are shared with TRBD1. Germline values: CDR1 MNHEY, CDR2 SVGAGI. The length of the CDR3 is 13 residues. V lost 6 bases and J lost 3; bases outside the gene matches: 4. The DNA of the CDR3 is TGTGCCAGCAGGGACAGGGCAGGCTACGAGCAGTACTTC. It codes for CASRDRAGYEQYF.

This clone occurred once. The chain links TRBV5-6 to TRBJ1-5; a weak D match, TRBD1 (6 bases). CDR1 SGHDT and CDR2 YYEEEE come from the germline V gene. The V and J ends lost 0 bases and 0 bases respectively, with 13 bases between them. The length of the CDR3 is 17 residues. CDR3 sequence: CASSLERGGYSNQPQHF. The CDR3 nucleotides read TGTGCCAGCAGCTTGGAGAGGGGGGGATATAGCAATCAGCCCCAGCATTTT.

J is TRBJ2-1 and V is TRBV19; 11 nucleotides align to TRBD1. The CDR3 spans 17 residues. V lost 6 bases to trimming and J lost 3 bases; unmatched junction nucleotides: 10. Germline-derived CDR1 and CDR2 are LNHDA and SQIVND (reference sequence). CDR3 nucleotides: TGTGCCAGTAGCCGGACAGGGGGCTCACTTAACTACAATGAGCAGTTCTTC. This encodes CASSRTGGSLNYNEQFF.

The J gene is TRBJ1-2, the V gene TRBV6-6; TRBD1 aligns across 12 bases. Germline V lookup: CDR1 MNHNY, CDR2 SVGAGI (reference sequence). The CDR3 consists of 14 residues. Unmatched junction bases numbered 6, after V lost 6 bases and J lost 7 bases. The CDR3 DNA reads TGTGCCAGCAGCCCGGGACAGGGGGCGAGTGGCTACACCTTC. It is translated as CASSPGQGASGYTF.

This clone was seen once. The gene calls are TRBV27 and TRBJ1-2, with 7 bases matching TRBD1. The germline V gene encodes CDR1 MNHEY and CDR2 SMNVEV (reference sequence). J lost 4 bases, V lost 5 bases, and 7 bases had no gene match. The CDR3 consists of 14 residues. The CDR3 protein is CASSPGQLAYGYTF. As DNA, the CDR3 is TGTGCCAGCAGTCCGGGACAGTTAGCCTATGGCTACACCTTC.

The V and J genes are TRBV5-4 and TRBJ2-1; TRBD2 agrees at 12 bases. The length of the CDR3 is 20 residues. The V gene's germline CDR1 is SGHNT and CDR2 YYREEE (reference sequence). The V segment lost 3 bases and the J segment 7 bases; nucleotides outside the gene matches: 20. In DNA, the CDR3 is TGTGCCAGCAGCTCCCGGACTAGCGGGGAGGGGAGAGTATTATGGAATGAGCAGTTCTTC. Amino acid sequence: CASSSRTSGEGRVLWNEQFF.

V gene TRBV4-1 combines with J gene TRBJ2-7, with D maybe TRBD1 (5 bases). From germline, CDR1 is MGHRA and CDR2 YSYEKL. The CDR3 spans 17 residues. The V end was cut by 0 bases, the J end by 2 bases, with 17 bases between. CDR3: CASSQDFAGFIAYEQYF. The CDR3 DNA reads as TGCGCCAGCAGCCAAGATTTCGCAGGGTTCATCGCCTACGAGCAGTACTTC.

V gene TRBV5-6 combines with J gene TRBJ1-5; 7 bases map to TRBD1. Trimming at V came to 0 bases and at J to 3 bases, leaving 3 bases not matched to a gene. The CDR3 spans 15 residues. Germline assignment: CDR1 SGHDT and CDR2 YYEEEE. CDR3: CASSLGDRANQPQHF. The CDR3 nucleotides read TGTGCCAGCAGCTTGGGAGACAGGGCCAATCAGCCCCAGCATTTT.

The chain employs TRBV7-9 and TRBJ2-7, with TRBD1 matching over 11 bases. The germline gives CDR1 SEHNR, CDR2 FQNEAQ (reference sequence). The CDR3 totals 15 residues. Trimming cost V 2 bases and J 9 bases; bases outside gene matches: 9. CDR3 sequence: CASSLSAGQGARQYF. In DNA form, the CDR3 reads TGTGCCAGCAGCTTATCCGCAGGACAGGGGGCTCGGCAGTACTTC. Drawing the rest from reference TRBV7-9 and TRBJ2-7, the complete variable domain is DTGVSQNPRHKITKRGQNVTFRCDPISEHNRLYWYRQTLGQGPEFLTYFQNEAQLEKSRLLSDRFSAERPKGSFSTLEIQRTEQGDSAMYLCASSLSAGQGARQYFGPGTRLTVT.

As for this clone: Other nucleotide sequences from this sample produce the same CDR3. The V gene is TRBV6-5, the J gene TRBJ2-5, with 11 positions matching TRBD1. Germline V lookup: CDR1 MNHEY, CDR2 SVGAGI. The ends lost 4 bases at V and 5 bases at J; junction bases unmatched: 6. This CDR3 spans 15 amino acids. In DNA form, the CDR3 reads TGTGCCAGCAGTTCAGCCGGGACAGGGGGGGAGACCCAGTACTTC. As protein: CASSSAGTGGETQYF.

The rearrangement joins TRBV27 to TRBJ1-2; D may be TRBD1 (6 bases). Trimming took 7 bases from V and 6 from J, leaving 21 bases between them. This CDR3 is 15 amino acids long. Germline V gene data show CDR1 as MNHEY and CDR2 as SMNVEV (reference sequence). CDR3 bases: TGTGCCAGCACTACTGCCGGGGGGGGCCTGAATGGCTACACCTTC. Protein sequence: CASTTAGGGLNGYTF.

The V call is TRBV7-9, the J call TRBJ2-7; no reliable D call. Germline values: CDR1 SEHNR, CDR2 FQNEAQ (reference sequence). This CDR3 spans 12 amino acids. V was trimmed by 5 bases and J by 3 bases, leaving 8 bases between them. CDR3 in amino acids: CASSDNSYEQYF. The DNA for the CDR3 is TGTGCCAGCAGCGACAATAGCTACGAGCAGTACTTC.

The chain recombines TRBV7-2 with TRBJ1-3; D is uncertain. This CDR3 is 13 amino acids long. CDR1 and CDR2 from the germline V gene are SGHTA and FQGNSA. V was shortened by 5 bases and J by 7 bases, with 12 bases between the two germline ends. CDR3 amino acids: CASSRSGRNTIYF. For the CDR3, the DNA is TGTGCCAGCAGCCGGTCAGGAAGGAACACCATATATTTT.

The rearrangement links TRBV5-6 to TRBJ1-1; D is perhaps TRBD1 (5 bases). The germline V gene has CDR1 SGHDT and CDR2 YYEEEE. V lost 4 bases and J 1 base, leaving 11 bases between the germline ends. The CDR3 runs 14 residues. CDR3 residues: CASSRRGTNTEAFF. The CDR3 nucleotides are TGTGCCAGCAGCCGGCGGGGGACGAACACTGAAGCTTTCTTT.

The V call is TRBV19, the J call TRBJ2-3, with a weak D call TRBD2 (5 bases). V shed 3 bases and J shed 6 bases, with 19 bases lying between them. The CDR3 totals 16 residues. The V gene's germline CDR1 is LNHDA and CDR2 SQIVND (reference sequence). Written as DNA, the CDR3 is TGTGCCAGTAGTATCCCCTCGGATCCGGGGATGGATACGCAGTATTTT. It codes for CASSIPSDPGMDTQYF.

The genes are TRBV7-8 and TRBJ2-3, with a weak D call TRBD1 (5 bases). Germline values: CDR1 SGHVS, CDR2 FQNEAQ. V was cut by 1 base and J by 4 bases, with 15 bases left in between. The CDR3 has 16 residues. Here the CDR3 reads CASSLVVTPRADTQYF. As DNA, the CDR3 is TGTGCCAGCAGCTTAGTGGTCACCCCCAGGGCAGATACGCAGTATTTT. Combining the CDR3 with reference TRBV7-8 and TRBJ2-3 gives the whole variable domain GAGVSQSPRYKVAKRGQDVALRCDPISGHVSLFWYQQALGQGPEFLTYFQNEAQLDKSGLPSDRFFAERPEGSVSTLKIQRTQQEDSAVYLCASSLVVTPRADTQYFGPGTRLTVL.

This clone was counted once. The rearrangement joins TRBV10-3 to TRBJ1-1; maybe TRBD1 (5 bases). Deletions cut 6 bases from V and 6 bases from J, with 11 bases between. This CDR3 region has 12 residues. Per germline, CDR1 ENHRY and CDR2 SYGVKD. CDR3 sequence: CAISPREPEAFF. The CDR3 coding sequence is TGTGCCATCAGCCCCAGGGAACCTGAAGCTTTCTTT.

The chain joins TRBV5-4 to TRBJ2-1, with 7 bases aligning to TRBD1. J gave up 6 bases and V 4 bases, and 10 bases lay outside the gene matches. Looked up from germline, CDR1 is SGHNT and CDR2 is YYREEE (reference sequence). This CDR3 is 15 amino acids long. CDR3 amino acids: CASSLRDRLFNEQFF. CDR3 coding DNA: TGTGCCAGCAGCCTCCGGGACAGACTCTTCAATGAGCAGTTCTTC.

The chain joins TRBV6-6 to TRBJ1-1, with D possibly matching TRBD1 (6 bases). Germline loops: CDR1 MNHNY, CDR2 SVGAGI (reference sequence). The V gene lost 4 bases and the J gene lost 7 bases, with 13 bases spanning the gap. The CDR3 has 13 amino acids. CDR3 nucleotide sequence: TGTGCCAGCAGTTTTCAGGGGAGTGGTGAAGCTTTCTTT. Protein sequence: CASSFQGSGEAFF.